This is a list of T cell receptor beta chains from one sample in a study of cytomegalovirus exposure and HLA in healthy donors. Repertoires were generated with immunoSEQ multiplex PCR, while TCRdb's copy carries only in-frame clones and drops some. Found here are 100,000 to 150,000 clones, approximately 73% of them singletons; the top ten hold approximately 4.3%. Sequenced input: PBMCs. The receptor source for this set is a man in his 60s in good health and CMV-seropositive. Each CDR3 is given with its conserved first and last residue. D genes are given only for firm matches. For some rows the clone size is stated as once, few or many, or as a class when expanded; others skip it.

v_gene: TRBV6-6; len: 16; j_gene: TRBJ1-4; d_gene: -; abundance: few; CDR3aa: CASSYTIQGLDEKLFF; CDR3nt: TGTGCCAGCAGTTACACCATTCAGGGACTGGATGAAAAACTGTTTTTT
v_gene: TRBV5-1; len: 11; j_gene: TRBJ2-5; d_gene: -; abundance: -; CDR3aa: CASGEQETQYF; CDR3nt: TGCGCCAGCGGAGAACAAGAGACCCAGTACTTC
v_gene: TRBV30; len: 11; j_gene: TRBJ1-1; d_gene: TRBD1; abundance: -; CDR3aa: CAWGDRTEAFF; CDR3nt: TGTGCCTGGGGGGACAGGACTGAAGCTTTCTTT
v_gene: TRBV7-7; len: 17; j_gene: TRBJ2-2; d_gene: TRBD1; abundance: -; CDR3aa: CASSLVSGQGNTGELFF; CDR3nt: TGTGCTAGCAGCTTAGTATCAGGACAGGGTAACACCGGGGAGCTGTTTTTT
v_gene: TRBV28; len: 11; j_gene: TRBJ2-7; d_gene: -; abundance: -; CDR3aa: CASSLHYEQYF; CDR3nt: TGTGCCAGCAGTTTACACTACGAGCAGTACTTC
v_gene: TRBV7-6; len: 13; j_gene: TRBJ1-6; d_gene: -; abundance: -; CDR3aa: CASSLTTGSPLHF; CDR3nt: TGTGCCAGCAGCTTGACCACAGGGTCACCCCTCCACTTT
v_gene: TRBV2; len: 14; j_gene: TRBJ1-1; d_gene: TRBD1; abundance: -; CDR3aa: CASIGTGKNTEAFF; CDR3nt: TGTGCCAGCATCGGGACAGGAAAAAACACTGAAGCTTTCTTT
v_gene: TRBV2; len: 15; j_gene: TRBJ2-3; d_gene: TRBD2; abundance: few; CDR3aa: CAIFPEDSGAIRQYF; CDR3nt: TGTGCCATATTCCCGGAGGATAGCGGGGCCATCAGGCAGTATTTT
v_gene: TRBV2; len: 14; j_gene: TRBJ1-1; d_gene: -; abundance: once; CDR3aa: CASSEQGGHTEAFF; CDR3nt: TGTGCCAGCAGTGAACAGGGAGGGCACACTGAAGCTTTCTTT
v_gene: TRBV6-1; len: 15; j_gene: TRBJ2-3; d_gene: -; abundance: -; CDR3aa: CASKMTAGILDTQYF; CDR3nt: TGTGCCAGCAAGATGACGGCAGGGATTCTCGATACGCAGTATTTT
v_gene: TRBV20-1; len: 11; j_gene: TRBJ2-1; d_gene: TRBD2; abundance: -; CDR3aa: CRGVRGGEQFF; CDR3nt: TGCAGGGGGGTCCGGGGGGGCGAGCAGTTCTTC
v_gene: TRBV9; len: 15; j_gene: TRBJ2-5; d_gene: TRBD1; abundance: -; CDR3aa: CASSVGQGALKTQYF; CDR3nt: TGTGCCAGCAGCGTAGGACAGGGGGCGCTTAAGACCCAGTACTTC
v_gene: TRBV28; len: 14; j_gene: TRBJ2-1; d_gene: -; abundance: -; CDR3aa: CASSSFDSYNEQFF; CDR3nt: TGTGCCAGCAGCAGCTTCGACAGCTACAATGAGCAGTTCTTC
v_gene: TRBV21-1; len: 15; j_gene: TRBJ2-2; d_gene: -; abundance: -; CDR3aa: CASSPGGDRAGELFF; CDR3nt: TGTGCCAGCAGCCCCGGAGGAGATAGAGCCGGGGAGCTGTTTTTT
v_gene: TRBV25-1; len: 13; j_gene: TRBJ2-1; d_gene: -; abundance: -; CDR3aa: CASSGQIRSEQFF; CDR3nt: TGTGCCAGCAGTGGACAGATTAGGAGTGAGCAGTTCTTC
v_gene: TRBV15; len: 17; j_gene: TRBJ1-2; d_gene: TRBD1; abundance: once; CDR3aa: CATSRDLLGTGSHGYTF; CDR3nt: TGTGCCACCAGCAGAGATCTATTAGGGACAGGGTCCCATGGCTACACCTTC
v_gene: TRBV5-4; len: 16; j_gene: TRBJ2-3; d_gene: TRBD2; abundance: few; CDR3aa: CASSLKRGGGTDTQYF; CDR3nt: TGTGCCAGCAGCTTGAAGCGGGGGGGTGGCACAGATACGCAGTATTTT
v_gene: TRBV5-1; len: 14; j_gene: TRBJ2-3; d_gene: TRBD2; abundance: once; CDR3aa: CASSGSGGTDTQYF; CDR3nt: TGCGCCAGCAGTGGGAGCGGGGGTACAGATACGCAGTATTTT
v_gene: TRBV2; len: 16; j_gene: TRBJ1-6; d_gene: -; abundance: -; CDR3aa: CASGRDTQSGNSPLHF; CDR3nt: TGTGCCAGCGGTCGGGACACACAATCCGGGAATTCACCCCTCCACTTT
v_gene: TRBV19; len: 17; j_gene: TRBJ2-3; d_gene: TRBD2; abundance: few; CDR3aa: CASRRISSGGAGDTQYF; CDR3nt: TGTGCCAGTAGGCGAATCTCTAGCGGGGGGGCCGGAGATACGCAGTATTTT
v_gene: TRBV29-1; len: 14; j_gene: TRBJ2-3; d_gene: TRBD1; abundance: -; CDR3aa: CSVLRDRVTDTQYF; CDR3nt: TGCAGCGTCCTCCGGGACAGGGTTACAGATACGCAGTATTTT
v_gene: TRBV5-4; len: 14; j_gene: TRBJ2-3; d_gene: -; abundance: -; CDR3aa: CASTRDSNTDTQYF; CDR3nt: TGTGCCAGCACCCGGGACTCCAACACAGATACGCAGTATTTT
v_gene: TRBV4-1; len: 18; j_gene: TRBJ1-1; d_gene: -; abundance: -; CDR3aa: CASSLIIYRVKGNGEAFF; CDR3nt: TGCGCCAGCAGCCTGATAATTTACAGGGTAAAAGGAAACGGTGAAGCTTTCTTT
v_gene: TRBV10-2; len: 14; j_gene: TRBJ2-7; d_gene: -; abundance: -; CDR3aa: CASRLTGPSYEQYF; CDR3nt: TGCGCCAGCAGACTAACTGGCCCATCCTACGAGCAGTACTTC
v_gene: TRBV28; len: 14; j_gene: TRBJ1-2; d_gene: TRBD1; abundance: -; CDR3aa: CASSLSGQGHGYTF; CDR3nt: TGTGCCAGCAGTTTAAGCGGACAGGGTCATGGCTACACCTTC
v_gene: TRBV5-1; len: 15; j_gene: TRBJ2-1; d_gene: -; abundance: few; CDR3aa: CASSLGGRRNNEQFF; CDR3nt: TGCGCCAGCAGCTTGGGGGGCAGGCGGAACAATGAGCAGTTCTTC
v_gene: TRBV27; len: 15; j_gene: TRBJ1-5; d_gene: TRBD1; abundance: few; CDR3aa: CASSFDRGSNQPQHF; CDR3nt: TGTGCCAGCAGTTTCGACAGGGGCTCCAATCAGCCCCAGCATTTT
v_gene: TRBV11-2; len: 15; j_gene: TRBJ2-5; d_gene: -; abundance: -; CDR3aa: CASSLDWWGRETQYF; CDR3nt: TGTGCCAGCAGCTTAGATTGGTGGGGGCGCGAGACCCAGTACTTC
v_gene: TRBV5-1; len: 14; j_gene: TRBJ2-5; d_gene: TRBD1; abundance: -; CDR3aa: CASSKDRGRETQYF; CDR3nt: TGCGCCAGCAGCAAGGACAGGGGACGCGAGACCCAGTACTTC
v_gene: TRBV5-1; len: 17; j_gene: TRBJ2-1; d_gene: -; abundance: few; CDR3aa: CASSGSAVNMRWDEQFF; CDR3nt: TGCGCCAGCAGCGGCTCGGCGGTAAATATGAGGTGGGATGAGCAGTTCTTC
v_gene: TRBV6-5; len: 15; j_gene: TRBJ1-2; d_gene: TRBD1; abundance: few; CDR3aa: CASSYSRTGGYGYTF; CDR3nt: TGTGCCAGCAGTTACTCCCGGACAGGGGGCTATGGCTACACCTTC
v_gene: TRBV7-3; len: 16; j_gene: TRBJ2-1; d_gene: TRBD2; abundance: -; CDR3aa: CASSLIAGGAYNEQFF; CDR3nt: TGTGCCAGCAGCTTAATAGCGGGGGGCGCCTACAATGAGCAGTTCTTC
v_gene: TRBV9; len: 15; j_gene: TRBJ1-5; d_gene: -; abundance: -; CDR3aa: CASSVDPAGNQPQHF; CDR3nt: TGTGCCAGCAGCGTAGATCCTGCGGGCAATCAGCCCCAGCATTTT
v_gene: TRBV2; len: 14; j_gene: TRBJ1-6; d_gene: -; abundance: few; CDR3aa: CASRTGTSYSPLHF; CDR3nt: TGTGCCAGCAGGACCGGGACAAGTTATTCACCCCTCCACTTT
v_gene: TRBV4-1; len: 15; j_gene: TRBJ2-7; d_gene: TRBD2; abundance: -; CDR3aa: CASRIGLAGNNEQYF; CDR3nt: TGCGCCAGCAGGATAGGACTAGCGGGGAACAACGAGCAGTACTTC
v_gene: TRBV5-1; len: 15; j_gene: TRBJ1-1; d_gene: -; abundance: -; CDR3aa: CASSSVGHINTEAFF; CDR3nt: TGCGCCAGCAGTTCGGTGGGACACATAAACACTGAAGCTTTCTTT
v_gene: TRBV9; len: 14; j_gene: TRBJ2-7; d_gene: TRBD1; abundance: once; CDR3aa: CASSVGTGGGEQYF; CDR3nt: TGTGCCAGCAGCGTCGGGACAGGTGGTGGGGAGCAGTACTTC
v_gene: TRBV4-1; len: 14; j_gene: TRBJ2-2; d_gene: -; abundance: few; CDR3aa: CASSQRGLNGELFF; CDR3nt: TGCGCCAGCAGCCAAAGGGGCTTAAACGGGGAGCTGTTTTTT
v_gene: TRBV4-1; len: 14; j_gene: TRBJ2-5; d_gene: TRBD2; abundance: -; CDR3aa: CASSQGTSKETQYF; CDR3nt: TGCGCCAGCAGCCAAGGGACTAGCAAAGAGACCCAGTACTTC
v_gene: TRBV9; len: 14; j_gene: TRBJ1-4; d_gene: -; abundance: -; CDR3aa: CASSPGPGNEKLFF; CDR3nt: TGTGCCAGCAGCCCCGGTCCGGGAAATGAAAAACTGTTTTTT
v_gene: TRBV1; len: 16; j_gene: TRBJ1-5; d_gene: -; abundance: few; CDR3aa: CTSSQPGNGSNQPQHF; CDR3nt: TGCACCAGCAGCCAACCAGGCAATGGGAGCAATCAGCCCCAGCATTTT
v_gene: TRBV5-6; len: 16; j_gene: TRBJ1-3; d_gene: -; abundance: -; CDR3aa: CASSKRGTGIGNTIYF; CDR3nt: TGTGCCAGCTCGAAAAGGGGAACAGGGATTGGAAACACCATATATTTT
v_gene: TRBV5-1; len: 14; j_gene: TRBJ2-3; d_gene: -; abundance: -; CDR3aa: CASSWRQEEDTQYF; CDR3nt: TGCGCCAGCAGCTGGAGACAGGAAGAAGATACGCAGTATTTT
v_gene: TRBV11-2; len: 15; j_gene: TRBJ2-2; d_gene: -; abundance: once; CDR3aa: CASSLAPVYTGELFF; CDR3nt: TGTGCCAGCAGCTTAGCTCCGGTTTACACCGGGGAGCTGTTTTTT